This is a list of T cell receptor beta chains from one sample in a study of identical twins. TCRdb passed the 5' RACE reads through MiXCR, listing each CDR3 protein once. The sample comprises roughly 720,000 distinct CDR3 sequences, over 15% of which are singletons, and around 13% rests with the top ten. These same records also appear under a second study, on T cells expressing NK-cell markers.

The sequenced sample was PBMCs. These receptors came from a woman aged 18 to 35 in good health. Each CDR3 is given with its conserved first and last residue.

V gene	J gene	CDR3 protein
TRBV9	TRBJ2-7	CASSVDGSDTYEQYF
TRBV6-5	TRBJ2-7	CASSYTGAGSAYEQYF
TRBV9	TRBJ2-5	CASSVRGVGETQYF
TRBV4-3	TRBJ2-5	CASSQEAGGQETQYF
TRBV7-9	TRBJ1-3	CASSLGISGNTIYF
TRBV12-3/TRBV12-4	TRBJ2-5	CASSSFPSYQETQYF
TRBV20-1	TRBJ2-5	CSAKVLAEETQYF
TRBV4-1	TRBJ2-4	CASSQPTSGVKNIQYF
TRBV20-1	TRBJ2-1	CSAPPAIANEQFF
TRBV6-2/TRBV6-3	TRBJ2-1	CASSPLMGEEQFF
TRBV29-1	TRBJ1-2	CSVEVGDGYTF
TRBV5-1	TRBJ2-5	CASRLTQETQYF
TRBV3-1	TRBJ2-7	CASSQERVQYF
TRBV12-3/TRBV12-4	TRBJ2-7	CASALMSSSYEQYF
TRBV2	TRBJ1-5	CASSGQPHGGGLGYQPQHF
TRBV5-1	TRBJ1-1	CASSSHEETEAFF
TRBV15	TRBJ1-1	CATSSFRPTEAFF
TRBV7-9	TRBJ2-4	CASSSRTQEDIQYF
TRBV20-1	TRBJ1-3	CFAVQGPGNTIYF
TRBV4-2	TRBJ2-5	CASSQDGREQETQYF
TRBV7-9	TRBJ1-1	CASSAQGVEAFF
TRBV6-5	TRBJ2-7	CASSYSLAGTAWYEQYF
TRBV5-1	TRBJ2-3	CASGHYVGTTDTQYF
TRBV9	TRBJ1-2	CASSPPTGKGYGYTF
TRBV6-2/TRBV6-3	TRBJ1-1	CASSPHGGGWGTEAFF
TRBV12-3/TRBV12-4	TRBJ2-7	CASSWGPNYEQYF
TRBV5-1	TRBJ1-6	CASSTETGGNSPLHF
TRBV9	TRBJ2-1	CASSGSGTSSYNEQFF
TRBV6-1	TRBJ2-7	CASSSLRGLYEQYF
TRBV29-1	TRBJ2-6	CSVPVRGEVSSGANVLTF
TRBV9	TRBJ2-1	CASSVEGDLYNEQFF
TRBV25-1	TRBJ1-4	CASSDPASGGEKLFF